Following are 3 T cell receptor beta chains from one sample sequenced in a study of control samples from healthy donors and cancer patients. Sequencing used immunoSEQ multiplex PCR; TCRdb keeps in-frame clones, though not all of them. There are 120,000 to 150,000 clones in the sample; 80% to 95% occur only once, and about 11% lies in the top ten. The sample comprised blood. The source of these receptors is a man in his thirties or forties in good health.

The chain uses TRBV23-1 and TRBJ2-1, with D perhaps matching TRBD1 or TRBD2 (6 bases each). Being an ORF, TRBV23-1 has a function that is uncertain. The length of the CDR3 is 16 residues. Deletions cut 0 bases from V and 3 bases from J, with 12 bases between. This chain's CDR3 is CASSQSLGGCYNEQFF. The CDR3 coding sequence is TGCGCCAGCAGTCAATCGTTGGGGGGCTGCTACAATGAGCAGTTCTTC.

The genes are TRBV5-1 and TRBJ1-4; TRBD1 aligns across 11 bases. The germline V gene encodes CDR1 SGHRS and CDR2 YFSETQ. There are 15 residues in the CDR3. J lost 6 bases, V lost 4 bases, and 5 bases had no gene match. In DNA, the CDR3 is TGCGCCAGCAGCCTGGGACAGGGGGGGTATGAAAAACTGTTTTTT. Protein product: CASSLGQGGYEKLFF.

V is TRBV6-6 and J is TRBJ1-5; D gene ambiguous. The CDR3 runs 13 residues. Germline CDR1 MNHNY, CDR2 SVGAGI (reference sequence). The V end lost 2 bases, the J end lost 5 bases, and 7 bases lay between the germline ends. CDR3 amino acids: CASSYRGDQPQHF. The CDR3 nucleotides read TGTGCCAGCAGTTACCGCGGGGATCAGCCCCAGCATTTT.